Ten or more counts support the clone carrying this T cell receptor (beta chain). The antigen is not known. Germline is not matched at one junction end, which may reflect a read error. The data stem from a study of T cells in Graves' hyperthyroidism and ophthalmopathy. TCR beta CDR3 sequences were amplified from RNA transcripts. The study used the HTBI primer set for a first-round RT-PCR of the TCR CDR3. TCRdb reanalysed the multiplex PCR reads using MiXCR and keeps one entry per CDR3 protein. The sample records 300,000 to 450,000 distinct CDR3 sequences, approximately 17% being singletons. Study-level points and caveats: Most clonotypes expanded in thyroid above 0.001 were likewise present in blood.

The receptor was isolated from a man between 18 and 35 years old with Graves' ophthalmopathy. Sequencing was done on a sample of blood.

The CDR3 nucleotides are TGTGCTAGCAGTGCCCTTGGGACAGCGAACACTGAAGCTTTCTTT. As protein: CASSALGTANTEAFF. The genes are TRBV7-7 and TRBJ1-1; 7 bases are a match to TRBD1. This CDR3 has 15 amino acids. Germline CDR1 and CDR2: SSHAT and FNYEAQ (reference sequence).